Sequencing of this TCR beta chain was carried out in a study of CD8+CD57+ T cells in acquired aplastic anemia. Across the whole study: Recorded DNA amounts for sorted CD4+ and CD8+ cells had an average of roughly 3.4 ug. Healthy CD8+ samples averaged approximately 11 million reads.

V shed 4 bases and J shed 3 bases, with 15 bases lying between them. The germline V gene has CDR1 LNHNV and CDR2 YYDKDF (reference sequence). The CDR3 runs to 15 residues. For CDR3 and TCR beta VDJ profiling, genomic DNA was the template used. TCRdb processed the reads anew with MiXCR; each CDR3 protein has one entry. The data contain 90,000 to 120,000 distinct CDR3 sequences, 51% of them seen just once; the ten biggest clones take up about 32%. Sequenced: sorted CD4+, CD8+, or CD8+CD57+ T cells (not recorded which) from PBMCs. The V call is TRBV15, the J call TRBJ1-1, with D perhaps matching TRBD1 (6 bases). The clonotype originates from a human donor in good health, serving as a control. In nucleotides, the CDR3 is TGTGCCACCAGCATCAAAGGGGGGGCACACACTGAAGCTTTCTTT. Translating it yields CATSIKGGAHTEAFF. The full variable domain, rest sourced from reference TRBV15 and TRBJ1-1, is DAMVIQNPRYQVTQFGKPVTLSCSQTLNHNVMYWYQQKSSQAPKLLFHYYDKDFNNEADTPDNFQSRRPNTSFCFLDIRSPGLGDTAMYLCATSIKGGAHTEAFFGQGTRLTVV.